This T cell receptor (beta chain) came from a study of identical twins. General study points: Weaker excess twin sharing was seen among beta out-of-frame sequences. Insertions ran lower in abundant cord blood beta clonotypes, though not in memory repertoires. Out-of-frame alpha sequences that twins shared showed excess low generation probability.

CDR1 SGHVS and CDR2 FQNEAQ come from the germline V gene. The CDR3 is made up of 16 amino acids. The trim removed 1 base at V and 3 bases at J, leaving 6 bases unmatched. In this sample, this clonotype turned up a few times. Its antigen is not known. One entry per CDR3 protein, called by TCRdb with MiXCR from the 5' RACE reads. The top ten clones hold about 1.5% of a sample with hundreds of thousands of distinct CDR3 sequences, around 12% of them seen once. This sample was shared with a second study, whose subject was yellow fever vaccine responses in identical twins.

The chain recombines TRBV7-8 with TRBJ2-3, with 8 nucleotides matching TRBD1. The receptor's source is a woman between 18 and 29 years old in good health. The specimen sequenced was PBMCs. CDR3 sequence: CASSLDSGQGTDTQYF. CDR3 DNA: TGTGCCAGCAGCTTAGATAGTGGACAGGGTACAGATACGCAGTATTTT.